Sequencing of this TCR beta chain was carried out in a study of T cell changes during pregnancy in multiple sclerosis. The trim removed 4 bases at V and 2 bases at J, leaving 7 bases unmatched. There are 16 residues in the CDR3. Data came from immunoSEQ multiplex PCR; TCRdb stores just in-frame clones and leaves some out. The sample has around 68,000 clones, roughly nine tenths seen once; the top ten hold approximately 1.5%. The sequence was collected from a female donor with multiple sclerosis, enrolled in a pregnancy study. The sample in question was peripheral blood, obtained in the third trimester of pregnancy. V usage is TRBV23-1 and J usage is TRBJ1-5, with 8 bases fitting TRBD1. TRBV23-1 is assigned to the ORF class and has an uncertain function. As DNA, the CDR3 is TGCGCCAGCAGTCCAGGGGGCGGTCGGTGCAATCAGCCCCAGCATTTT. It codes for CASSPGGGRCNQPQHF.